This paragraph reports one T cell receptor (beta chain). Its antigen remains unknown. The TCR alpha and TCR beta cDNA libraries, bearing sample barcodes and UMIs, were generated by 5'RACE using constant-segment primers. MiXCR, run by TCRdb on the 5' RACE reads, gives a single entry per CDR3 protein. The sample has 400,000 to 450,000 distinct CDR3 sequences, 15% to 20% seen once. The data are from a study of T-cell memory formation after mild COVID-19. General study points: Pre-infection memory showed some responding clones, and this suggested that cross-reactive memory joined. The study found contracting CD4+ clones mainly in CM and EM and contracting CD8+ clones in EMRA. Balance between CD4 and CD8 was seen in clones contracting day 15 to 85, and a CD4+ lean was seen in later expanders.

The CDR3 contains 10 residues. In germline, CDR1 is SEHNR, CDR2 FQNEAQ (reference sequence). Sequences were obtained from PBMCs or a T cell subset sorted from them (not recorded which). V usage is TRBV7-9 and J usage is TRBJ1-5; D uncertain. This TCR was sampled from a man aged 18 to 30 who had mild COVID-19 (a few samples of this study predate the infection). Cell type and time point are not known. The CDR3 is CAIGDQPQHF. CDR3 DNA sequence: TGTGCTATAGGTGATCAGCCCCAGCATTTT.